This entry lists 10 T cell receptor beta chains sequenced from one sample in a study of blood T cell repertoires in COVID-19. Sequencing used immunoSEQ multiplex PCR; TCRdb keeps in-frame clones, though not all of them. The profile covers roughly 300,000 clones, with around nine tenths appearing a single time and 0.95% to 1.2% taken by the ten largest. Sequencing was done on a sample of PBMCs or T cells enriched from blood (not recorded which). These receptor sequences come from a woman aged 25 to 45 who had recovered from COVID-19.

The V call is TRBV6-2 or TRBV6-3, the J call TRBJ2-2; 8 bases map to TRBD1. This CDR3 spans 14 amino acids. The trim removed 6 bases at V and 9 bases at J, leaving 9 bases unmatched. The germline V gene has CDR1 MNHEY and CDR2 SVGEGT. The CDR3 nucleotides are TGTGCCAGCAGCCCCTTGGACAGGGTCCGGGAGCTGTTTTTT. Encoded protein: CASSPLDRVRELFF.

The chain recombines TRBV6-2 or TRBV6-3 with TRBJ2-6; TRBD1 is a possible D gene (5 bases). CDR1 is MNHEY, CDR2 SVGEGT, per germline. CDR3 length equals 15 residues. V was cut by 4 bases and J by 0 bases, with 7 bases left in between. The CDR3 nucleotides read TGTGCCAGCAGTTCACAGGACTCTGGGGCCAACGTCCTGACTTTC. Amino acids: CASSSQDSGANVLTF.

The rearrangement joins TRBV29-1 to TRBJ2-7; TRBD1 might be the D (6 bases). Per the germline V gene, CDR1 is SQVTM and CDR2 is ANQGSEA. The V end lost 4 bases, the J end lost 2 bases, and 9 bases lay between the germline ends. This CDR3 is built from 12 residues. The CDR3 DNA sequence: TGCAGCGTTGGCAGGGGAGCCTACGAGCAGTACTTC. Translating gives CSVGRGAYEQYF.

The rearrangement links TRBV7-2 to TRBJ2-7; unclear D gene. Germline V gene sequence: CDR1 SGHTA, CDR2 FQGNSA. The CDR3 spans 14 residues. Deletions cut 1 base from V and 1 base from J, with 8 bases between. DNA for the CDR3: TGTGCCAGCAGCTTAGATCCAGCGTCCTACGAGCAGTACTTC. Its translation: CASSLDPASYEQYF.

The chain uses TRBV10-3 and TRBJ2-4; the match to TRBD1 covers 9 bases. Germline assignment: CDR1 ENHRY and CDR2 SYGVKD. The CDR3 covers 15 residues. V shed 2 bases and J 9 bases; nucleotides not matched to a gene: 8. CDR3 region: CAISETGQGEGIQYF. The CDR3 coding sequence is TGTGCCATCAGTGAGACGGGACAGGGAGAGGGCATTCAGTACTTC.

This chain uses TRBV3-1 (or the pseudogene TRBV3-2) with TRBJ2-5, with a tentative D call TRBD2 (6 bases). The CDR3 sequence is 14 residues long. V was pared by 3 bases and J by 1 base, with 9 bases between. Germline lookup yields CDR1 LGHDT and CDR2 YNNKEL (reference sequence). CDR3 amino acids: CASSQGGTQETQYF. The CDR3 coding sequence is TGTGCCAGCAGCCAGGGGGGTACCCAAGAGACCCAGTACTTC.

For the CDR3, the DNA is TGTGCCAGTAGTATGGTCGGGGGTGAAGCTTTCTTT. It specifies CASSMVGGEAFF. This chain uses TRBV19 with TRBJ1-1; TRBD1 is a possible D gene (5 bases). The V gene lost 3 bases and the J gene lost 7 bases, with 9 bases spanning the gap. Germline-derived CDR1 and CDR2 are LNHDA and SQIVND (reference sequence). The CDR3 spans 12 residues.

Written as DNA, the CDR3 is TGTGCCAGCAGCTTTCTCCGGGACAGGGTTAATAATTCACCCCTCCACTTT. Protein: CASSFLRDRVNNSPLHF. The chain combines TRBV9 with TRBJ1-6, with 9 bases matching TRBD1. The CDR3 contains 17 residues. Germline loops: CDR1 SGDLS, CDR2 YYNGEE. After removal of 4 bases from V and 5 bases from J, the junction contained 10 bases not matched to a gene.

The chain uses TRBV28 and TRBJ2-2; TRBD1 might be the D (6 bases). V dropped 2 bases and J dropped 8 bases, with 15 bases sitting between them. From germline, CDR1 is MDHEN and CDR2 SYDVKM. CDR3 length equals 15 residues. The CDR3 spells CASSLTPTGQGELFF. The DNA of the CDR3 is TGTGCCAGCAGTTTAACCCCCACAGGACAGGGGGAGCTGTTTTTT.

The V and J genes are TRBV5-1 and TRBJ1-4; D not resolved. V lost 9 bases to trimming and J lost 0 bases, with 12 bases between them. This CDR3 spans 14 amino acids. The germline V gene encodes CDR1 SGHRS and CDR2 YFSETQ. CDR3 residues: CATSEGATNEKLFF. The CDR3 DNA follows: TGCGCCACCTCTGAGGGAGCAACTAATGAAAAACTGTTTTTT.